These 27 T cell receptor beta chains originate from one sample sequenced in a study of cytomegalovirus exposure and HLA in healthy donors. Researchers ran the PCR with 60 Vbeta and 13 Jbeta primers. Repertoires were generated with immunoSEQ multiplex PCR, while TCRdb's copy carries only in-frame clones and drops some. The sample has some 100,000 clones, approximately 60% seen once; the top ten hold around 5.5%. Sequencing was carried out using PBMCs. Receptor source: a woman aged 25 to 45 in good health and CMV-seropositive.

This chain links TRBV2 with TRBJ2-1, with 7 bases identical to TRBD1. V dropped 4 bases and J dropped 8; count of bases not matched to a gene: 5. Germline V lookup: CDR1 SNHLY, CDR2 FYNNEI. The CDR3 contains 13 residues. The CDR3 here is CASSGDRVHEQFF. DNA for the CDR3: TGTGCCAGCAGTGGAGACAGGGTCCATGAGCAGTTCTTC.

This clone was recorded once. The chain carries TRBV6-1 and TRBJ2-5; 9 nucleotides match TRBD2. V gave up 1 base and J gave up 11 bases; unmatched junction bases: 14. This CDR3 is built from 16 residues. The germline CDR1 and CDR2 sequences are MNHNS and SASEGT. This CDR3 reads CASSEGLAVDSKGQYF. In nucleotides, the CDR3 is TGTGCCAGCAGTGAAGGACTAGCGGTGGACTCGAAGGGTCAGTACTTC.

In the case of this clone: The junction shows a germline mismatch at one end, possibly a read error. This chain uses TRBV7-9 with TRBJ1-2, with 9 bases fitting TRBD1. The length of the CDR3 is 16 residues. Looked up from germline, CDR1 is SEHNR and CDR2 is FQNEAQ (reference sequence). CDR3 in amino acids: CSSSSIVQGASYGYTF. The CDR3 DNA reads TGTTCCAGCAGCTCGATAGTACAGGGGGCGAGCTATGGCTACACCTTC.

The chain is built from TRBV9 and TRBJ1-2; D is uncertain. The ends were cut back, 0 bases at V and 0 bases at J, with 9 bases in the middle. The CDR3 length is 15 residues. The germline V gene has CDR1 SGDLS and CDR2 YYNGEE. CDR3 sequence (DNA): TGTGCCAGCAGCGTAGACCCAGGAACTAACTATGGCTACACCTTC. Its protein is CASSVDPGTNYGYTF.

The CDR3 DNA sequence: TGTGCCAGCAGCTTAACCAGGGGAACTGAAGCTTTCTTT. Its protein is CASSLTRGTEAFF. V and J are TRBV7-7 and TRBJ1-1, with D possibly being TRBD1 (6 bases). The V gene lost 2 bases and the J gene lost 5 bases, with 9 bases spanning the gap. The CDR3 is 13 amino acids. The germline V gene encodes CDR1 SSHAT and CDR2 FNYEAQ (reference sequence).

The rearrangement links TRBV15 to TRBJ1-5, with D possibly TRBD1 on 5 matching bases. This CDR3 has 17 residues. The germline V and J ends were trimmed by 0 bases and 0 bases, with 12 bases remaining between them. CDR1 is LNHNV and CDR2 is YYDKDF in the germline V gene (reference sequence). As DNA, the CDR3 is TGTGCCACCAGCAGAGATCCTTGGACATTTAGCAATCAGCCCCAGCATTTT. As protein: CATSRDPWTFSNQPQHF.

V and J are TRBV2 and TRBJ1-3, with D perhaps TRBD1 (5 bases). Germline V gene data show CDR1 as SNHLY and CDR2 as FYNNEI. The CDR3 is 15 amino acids. V gave up 6 bases and J gave up 2 bases, with 14 bases separating them. CDR3 residues: CASSLGAVPGNTIYF. The CDR3 DNA is TGTGCCAGCAGCCTAGGGGCAGTTCCTGGAAACACCATATATTTT.

The rearrangement uses TRBV11-1 and TRBJ1-6; D perhaps matches TRBD1 (5 bases). Germline V gives CDR1 SGHAT, CDR2 FQDESV (reference sequence). The CDR3 runs 13 residues. With 5 bases removed from V and 10 bases from J, the gap between germline ends came to 12 bases. Here the CDR3 DNA reads TGTGCCAGCAGCCAAACCCAGGGATCACCCCTCCACTTT. It codes for CASSQTQGSPLHF.

The V call is TRBV4-1, the J call TRBJ2-3; TRBD2 matches at 8 bases. There are 13 residues in the CDR3. V trimming: 8 bases; J trimming: 3 bases; junction bases outside the gene matches: 4. CDR1 is MGHRA, CDR2 YSYEKL, per germline. The CDR3 nucleotides read TGCGCCAGCGAAGTAGCGGGAACAGATACGCAGTATTTT. This translates into CASEVAGTDTQYF.

The gene calls are TRBV4-3 and TRBJ2-7; D might be TRBD1 (6 bases). The CDR3 spans 15 residues. Germline V CDR1 and CDR2: LGHNA, YSLEER. Trimming cost V 1 base and J 0 bases, with 10 bases left between them. CDR3: CASSQGQASSYEQYF. Written as DNA, the CDR3 is TGCGCCAGCAGCCAAGGACAGGCTAGCTCCTACGAGCAGTACTTC.

The chain recombines TRBV5-1 with TRBJ2-5; maybe TRBD2 (5 bases). The DNA matches TRBJ2-7 better at its end, which makes the J call doubtful. This CDR3 has 13 residues. Germline CDR1 reads SGHRS; CDR2 reads YFSETQ. The CDR3 bases are TGCGCCAGCAGCGTCGAGGGATTATACGAGCAGTACTTC. This sequence encodes CASSVEGLYEQYF.

The rearrangement links TRBV19 to TRBJ1-4; the match to TRBD1 covers 7 bases. V lost 11 bases and J lost 1; bases outside the gene matches: 10. Germline V gene data show CDR1 as LNHDA and CDR2 as SQIVND (reference sequence). The CDR3 is made up of 15 amino acids. The CDR3, as DNA: TGTGCCTGCAGTTACAGACAGGGAACTAATGAAAAACTGTTTTTT. Amino acid sequence: CACSYRQGTNEKLFF. Using reference TRBV19 and TRBJ1-4 for the parts outside the CDR3, the full variable domain is DGGITQSPKYLFRKEGQNVTLSCEQNLNHDAMYWYRQDPGQGLRLIYYSQIVNDFQKGDIAEGYSVSREKKESFPLTVTSAQKNPTAFYLCACSYRQGTNEKLFFGSGTQLSVL.

This clone has only a few counts. The chain is built from TRBV4-2 and TRBJ2-1, with 11 nucleotides matching TRBD2. The CDR3 extends over 16 amino acids. Germline V gene lookup returns CDR1 LGHNA and CDR2 YNFKEQ. V shed 2 bases, J shed 2 bases, and the junction held 2 bases outside the gene matches. The CDR3, as DNA: TGTGCCAGCAGCCAATATAGCGGGGGGGCCTACAATGAGCAGTTCTTC. Protein sequence: CASSQYSGGAYNEQFF.

This clone appeared a single time. The chain combines TRBV2 with TRBJ2-1; TRBD2 agrees at 12 bases. Germline V gene lookup returns CDR1 SNHLY and CDR2 FYNNEI. V lost 6 bases, J lost 8 bases, and 8 bases stayed unmatched. The CDR3 sequence is 15 residues long. The CDR3 DNA sequence: TGTGCCAGCAGGGCCACTAGCGGGGGGAAGTATGAGCAGTTCTTC. Translation gives CASRATSGGKYEQFF.

V is TRBV19 and J is TRBJ2-2, with D maybe TRBD2 (5 bases). This CDR3 comprises 14 residues. Germline lookup yields CDR1 LNHDA and CDR2 SQIVND (reference sequence). With 8 bases removed from V and 4 bases from J, the gap between germline ends came to 14 bases. Here the CDR3 DNA reads TGTGCCAGTCAGGTCGGGGATATCACCGGGGAGCTGTTTTTT. It is translated as CASQVGDITGELFF.

This clone was picked up a small number of times. This chain links TRBV6-1 with TRBJ2-3, with TRBD2 matching over 14 bases. V dropped 3 bases and J dropped 4; count of bases not matched to a gene: 0. The CDR3 has 15 amino acids. CDR1 MNHNS and CDR2 SASEGT come from the germline V gene. CDR3 region: CASSETSGGADTQYF. The CDR3 DNA reads as TGTGCCAGCAGTGAGACTAGCGGGGGGGCAGATACGCAGTATTTT.

The genes are TRBV19 and TRBJ1-4; 9 bases are shared with TRBD1. Germline lookup yields CDR1 LNHDA and CDR2 SQIVND (reference sequence). J gave up 6 bases and V 7 bases, and 9 bases lay outside the gene matches. The CDR3 extends over 15 amino acids. The chain's CDR3 is CASTSRQGVHEKLFF. The CDR3 bases are TGTGCCAGTACTTCACGACAGGGGGTCCATGAAAAACTGTTTTTT.

The rearrangement links TRBV16 to TRBJ2-1; TRBD2 agrees at 11 bases. This CDR3 spans 20 amino acids. Germline V gene sequence: CDR1 KGHSY, CDR2 FQNENV. Unmatched junction bases numbered 14, after V lost 0 bases and J lost 4 bases. The CDR3 is CASSQSLVASGGQIYNEQFF. The CDR3 nucleotides read TGTGCCAGCAGCCAATCTCTCGTCGCTAGCGGGGGGCAAATTTACAATGAGCAGTTCTTC.

The rearrangement links TRBV6-5 to TRBJ2-5, with TRBD1 matching 10 bases. The DNA end is more similar to TRBJ2-7, so the J call may be wrong. Looked up from germline, CDR1 is MNHEY and CDR2 is SVGAGI. This CDR3 is built from 13 residues. The CDR3 is CASTGTGDYEQYF. The CDR3 nucleotides are TGTGCCAGCACCGGGACAGGGGATTACGAGCAGTACTTC.

This clone was detected a few times. The chain recombines TRBV7-8 with TRBJ2-3; a possible D gene is TRBD2 (6 bases). Germline CDR1 and CDR2: SGHVS and FQNEAQ. Trimming left V 1 base short and J 2 bases short, with 13 bases between. There are 16 residues in the CDR3. This CDR3 is CASSLGAGTPTDTQYF. CDR3 nucleotide sequence: TGTGCCAGCAGCTTAGGGGCGGGGACCCCCACAGATACGCAGTATTTT.

This chain connects TRBV15 to TRBJ1-1; D possibly corresponds to TRBD1 (6 bases). CDR1 is LNHNV and CDR2 is YYDKDF in the germline V gene (reference sequence). V lost 3 bases and J 5 bases, leaving 13 bases between the germline ends. This CDR3 contains 14 residues. CDR3 sequence (DNA): TGTGCCACCAGCAGCGAGACAGGTGGGACTGAAGCTTTCTTT. This encodes CATSSETGGTEAFF.

This clone was counted between two and nine times. V is TRBV25-1 and J is TRBJ2-1; 9 nucleotides match TRBD2. The CDR3 is 17 amino acids. Germline V gene sequence: CDR1 MGHDK, CDR2 SYGVNS. V lost 4 bases, J lost 6 bases, and 13 bases stayed unmatched. CDR3 amino acids: CASSGFLGGGAVNEQFF. DNA of the CDR3: TGTGCCAGCAGTGGGTTTCTCGGCGGGGGGGCGGTCAATGAGCAGTTCTTC. Full variable domain (rest looked up from reference TRBV25-1 and TRBJ2-1): EADIYQTPRYLVIGTGKKITLECSQTMGHDKMYWYQQDPGMELHLIHYSYGVNSTEKGDLSSESTVSRIRTEHFPLTLESARPSHTSQYLCASSGFLGGGAVNEQFFGPGTRLTVL.

V is TRBV4-1 and J is TRBJ2-1, with 9 positions matching TRBD2. Germline CDR1 MGHRA, CDR2 YSYEKL. This CDR3 has 17 residues. The V gene end was trimmed by 3 bases and the J gene end by 4 bases; junction bases not matched to a gene: 10. Written as DNA, the CDR3 is TGCGCCAGCAGCCAGCGCGGGGGGGCTTTACAATACAATGAGCAGTTCTTC. Translated, it gives CASSQRGGALQYNEQFF.

The chain employs TRBV21-1 and TRBJ1-1; the DNA was not compared with TRBD1, the D call given in the table. TRBV21-1 is noted as a pseudogene. CDR3 length: 13 amino acids. The CDR3 reads CASDLQQDTEAFF. CDR3 nucleotides: TGTGCCAGCGATCTTCAACAGGACACTGAAGCTTTCTTT.

This chain uses TRBV4-1 with TRBJ1-2; TRBD1 might be the D (6 bases). CDR3 length: 15 residues. V dropped 4 bases and J dropped 3 bases, with 15 bases sitting between them. CDR1 is MGHRA, CDR2 YSYEKL, per germline. Here the CDR3 DNA reads TGCGCCAGCAGCCCTACCTTACAGGGATACTATGGCTACACCTTC. Translated, it gives CASSPTLQGYYGYTF.

The rearrangement links TRBV2 to TRBJ2-1; no definite D call. CDR3 length: 12 residues. Germline V lookup: CDR1 SNHLY, CDR2 FYNNEI. With 8 bases removed from V and 2 bases from J, the gap between germline ends came to 7 bases. In DNA form, the CDR3 reads TGTGCCAGCGGAGTGACCTACAATGAGCAGTTCTTC. Amino acids: CASGVTYNEQFF.

V is TRBV25-1 and J is TRBJ1-6; D ambiguous. The germline V gene encodes CDR1 MGHDK and CDR2 SYGVNS. Trimming stripped 4 bases from V and 6 bases from J, with 7 bases between. The CDR3 is made up of 13 amino acids. The CDR3 region is CASSGLINSPLHF. In DNA, the CDR3 is TGTGCCAGCAGTGGACTGATTAATTCACCCCTCCACTTT.